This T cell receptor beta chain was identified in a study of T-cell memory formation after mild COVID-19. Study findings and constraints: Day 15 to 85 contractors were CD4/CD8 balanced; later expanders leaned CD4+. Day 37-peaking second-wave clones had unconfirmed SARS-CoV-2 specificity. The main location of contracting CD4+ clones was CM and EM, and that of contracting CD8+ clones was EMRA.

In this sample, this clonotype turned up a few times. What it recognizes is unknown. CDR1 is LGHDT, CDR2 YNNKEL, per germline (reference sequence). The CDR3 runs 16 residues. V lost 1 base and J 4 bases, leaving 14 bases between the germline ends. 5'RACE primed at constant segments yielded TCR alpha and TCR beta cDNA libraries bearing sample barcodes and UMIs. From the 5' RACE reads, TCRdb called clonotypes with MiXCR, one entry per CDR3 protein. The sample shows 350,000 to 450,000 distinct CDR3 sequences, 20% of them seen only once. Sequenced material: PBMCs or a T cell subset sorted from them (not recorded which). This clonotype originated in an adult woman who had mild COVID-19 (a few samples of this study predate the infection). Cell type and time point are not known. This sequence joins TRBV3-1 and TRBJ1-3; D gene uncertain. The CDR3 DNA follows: TGTGCCAGCAGCCAAGCTTTGTACAGATCAGGAAACACCATATATTTT. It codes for CASSQALYRSGNTIYF.